The 14 T cell receptor beta chains in this list originate from one sample, sequenced in a study of identical twins. TCRdb called the 5' RACE reads again in MiXCR, with one record for every CDR3 protein. The sample contains 500,000 to 650,000 distinct CDR3 sequences, under 8.5% of which appear only once. The data were also submitted as part of a second study, on yellow fever vaccine responses in identical twins.

Sequencing used PBMCs. The origin of the receptors is a woman younger than 35 in good health.

This chain connects TRBV5-1 to TRBJ1-4, with no clear D. This CDR3 spans 18 amino acids. V lost 3 bases, J lost 0 bases, and 18 bases lay in between. From germline, CDR1 is SGHRS and CDR2 YFSETQ. The CDR3 nucleotides read TGCGCCAGCAGCTCGGACCCCTCACCGGGCGCAACTAATGAAAAACTGTTTTTT. Translating it yields CASSSDPSPGATNEKLFF.

This clonotype was counted once. V and J are TRBV12-3 or TRBV12-4 and TRBJ1-1; 9 nucleotides align to TRBD1. The CDR3 consists of 17 residues. The V gene end was trimmed by 11 bases and the J gene end by 0 bases; junction bases not matched to a gene: 16. In DNA, the CDR3 is TGTGCCTTCAGTTTATCGGGACAGGGTACCCTGAACACTGAAGCTTTCTTT. Residues: CAFSLSGQGTLNTEAFF.

This chain joins TRBV29-1 and TRBJ2-7, with 7 positions matching TRBD2. V was clipped by 5 bases and J by 0 bases; unmatched bases: 19. Per the germline V gene, CDR1 is SQVTM and CDR2 is ANQGSEA. The length of the CDR3 is 18 residues. The CDR3 region has the DNA TGCAGCGTTTATTCGTGGGGGACCCCGGGGAGGGACTCCTACGAGCAGTACTTC. Protein: CSVYSWGTPGRDSYEQYF.

This clonotype was counted a few times. The V and J genes are TRBV14 and TRBJ2-1; possibly TRBD1 or TRBD2 for D (5 bases each). The CDR3 is made up of 15 amino acids. Germline V gene data show CDR1 as SGHDN and CDR2 as FVKESK. V was shortened by 1 base and J by 6 bases, with 13 bases between the two germline ends. The chain's CDR3 is CASSQGGSLANEQFF. The CDR3 nucleotides are TGTGCCAGCAGCCAAGGGGGGTCGCTGGCCAATGAGCAGTTCTTC.

This clonotype occurred many times. The chain couples TRBV12-3 or TRBV12-4 to TRBJ1-5; unclear D gene. The CDR3 covers 12 residues. The V and J ends lost 0 bases and 9 bases respectively, with 6 bases between them. CDR3 coding DNA: TGTGCCAGCAGTTTAGCTGGGAGGCCCCAGCATTTT. It encodes CASSLAGRPQHF.

CDR3 sequence (DNA): TGTGCCAGCAGCCAAGAGGGAGGGCAGGGGGCCGGGGAGCTGTTTTTT. Translated, it gives CASSQEGGQGAGELFF. The chain uses TRBV4-2 and TRBJ2-2; possibly TRBD1 or TRBD2 for D (7 bases each). This CDR3 comprises 16 residues. From germline, CDR1 is LGHNA and CDR2 YNFKEQ. Trimming pared 0 bases from V and 6 bases from J, leaving 14 bases between.

This chain joins TRBV4-2 and TRBJ1-3; D unresolved. There are 14 residues in the CDR3. Germline CDR1 reads LGHNA; CDR2 reads YNFKEQ. The germline V and J ends were trimmed by 0 bases and 8 bases, with 11 bases remaining between them. CDR3 coding DNA: TGTGCCAGCAGCCAAGACAGAGTTGGGGACACCATATATTTT. It specifies CASSQDRVGDTIYF.

This clonotype was seen a few times. The gene calls are TRBV14 and TRBJ2-1; 13 nucleotides match TRBD2. This CDR3 comprises 14 residues. The J segment lost 15 bases and the V segment lost 1 base, leaving 6 bases of the junction unmatched. The germline CDR1 and CDR2 sequences are SGHDN and FVKESK. CDR3 region: CASSQGTSGSRGFF. DNA of the CDR3: TGTGCCAGCAGCCAAGGGACTAGCGGGAGTCGGGGGTTCTTC. The variable domain in full, with the rest retrieved from reference TRBV14 and TRBJ2-1, is EAGVTQFPSHSVIEKGQTVTLRCDPISGHDNLYWYRRVMGKEIKFLLHFVKESKQDESGMPNNRFLAERTGGTYSTLKVQPAELEDSGVYFCASSQGTSGSRGFFGPGTRLTVL.

The V gene is TRBV24-1, the J gene TRBJ2-3; TRBD2 aligns across 9 bases. This CDR3 contains 20 residues. The V gene's germline CDR1 is KGHDR and CDR2 SFDVKD. Trimming took 6 bases from V and 1 from J; bases not matched to a gene: 19. CDR3 nucleotide sequence: TGTGCCACCAGTCCCGACCTCCCCGGGACTAGCCGGGAAGGCACAGATACGCAGTATTTT. It specifies CATSPDLPGTSREGTDTQYF.

This clonotype was detected only once. The gene calls are TRBV7-3 and TRBJ1-6; TRBD1 is a possible D gene (5 bases). Germline V gene lookup returns CDR1 SGHTA and CDR2 FQGTGA. The germline V and J ends were trimmed by 1 base and 5 bases, with 9 bases remaining between them. There are 15 residues in the CDR3. CDR3 sequence (DNA): TGTGCCAGCAGCTTAAGGGGGACGGATAATTCACCCCTCCACTTT. It is translated as CASSLRGTDNSPLHF. The full variable domain, rest sourced from reference TRBV7-3 and TRBJ1-6, is GAGVSQTPSNKVTEKGKYVELRCDPISGHTALYWYRQSLGQGPEFLIYFQGTGAADDSGLPNDRFFAVRPEGSVSTLKIQRTERGDSAVYLCASSLRGTDNSPLHFGNGTRLTVT.

Of note for this clonotype: The germline gene is not matched at one end of the junction; a read error may be the cause. V is TRBV18 and J is TRBJ1-4, with a tentative D call TRBD1 (6 bases). CDR3 length equals 15 residues. Germline lookup yields CDR1 KGHSH and CDR2 LQKENI. CDR3 sequence reads: CAGSPPSGGNEKLFF. The DNA of the CDR3 is TGTGCCGGCTCACCACCGTCCGGGGGCAATGAAAAACTGTTTTTT.

The J gene is TRBJ2-3, the V gene TRBV7-9; D not resolved. Germline V gene data show CDR1 as SEHNR and CDR2 as FQNEAQ (reference sequence). The ends were cut back, 1 base at V and 0 bases at J, with 14 bases in the middle. The CDR3 sequence is 17 residues long. The CDR3, as DNA: TGTGCCAGCAGCTTAGGACACCGAGAAAGAAGCACAGATACGCAGTATTTT. It specifies CASSLGHRERSTDTQYF.

V is TRBV3-1 and J is TRBJ1-1; 8 nucleotides match TRBD1. The V gene end was trimmed by 0 bases and the J gene end by 12 bases; junction bases not matched to a gene: 12. This CDR3 has 15 amino acids. Germline CDR1 is LGHDT and CDR2 is YNNKEL (reference sequence). The CDR3 sequence is CASSQEDRAFKVTFF. CDR3 coding DNA: TGTGCCAGCAGCCAAGAGGACAGGGCCTTCAAGGTAACTTTCTTT.

This clonotype showed up just a few times. The rearrangement uses TRBV15 and TRBJ2-7, with 7 positions matching TRBD1. With 0 bases clipped from V and 3 bases from J, the junction kept 2 bases outside the gene matches. The CDR3 is 14 amino acids. Germline CDR1 and CDR2: LNHNV and YYDKDF (reference sequence). The CDR3 nucleotides are TGTGCCACCAGCAGAGATAGGGACAGCTACGAGCAGTACGTC. It specifies CATSRDRDSYEQYV.